The 26 T cell receptor beta chains in this list originate from one sample, sequenced in a study of identifying expanded T cells in peripheral blood. Assay: immunoSEQ multiplex PCR; the TCRdb copy retains only in-frame clones and omits some. The top ten hold about 6% of the sample, which has approximately 94,000 clones, about 87% seen once. Sequenced input: blood. All receptors derive from a person between 18 and 69 years old in good health.

The gene calls are TRBV5-1 and TRBJ1-1, with TRBD1 matching over 10 bases. Germline values: CDR1 SGHRS, CDR2 YFSETQ. The CDR3 loop spans 15 amino acids. The junction had 8 bases not matched to a gene; V was cut back by 4 bases and J by 5 bases. In DNA, the CDR3 is TGCGCCAGCAGCCCGGACAGGGGGGGATTGACTGAAGCTTTCTTT. It codes for CASSPDRGGLTEAFF.

The chain combines TRBV29-1 with TRBJ2-5, with a tentative D call TRBD1 (6 bases). Germline V CDR1 and CDR2: SQVTM, ANQGSEA. The CDR3 length is 12 residues. The V end was cut by 3 bases, the J end by 4 bases, with 9 bases between. The CDR3 sequence is CSVEEGGETQYF. CDR3 DNA: TGCAGCGTTGAGGAAGGGGGAGAGACCCAGTACTTC. The variable domain in full, completed from reference TRBV29-1 and TRBJ2-5, reads SAVISQKPSRDICQRGTSLTIQCQVDSQVTMMFWYRQQPGQSLTLIATANQGSEATYESGFVIDKFPISRPNLTFSTLTVSNMSPEDSSIYLCSVEEGGETQYFGPGTRLLVL.

The rearrangement links TRBV28 to TRBJ2-7, with D possibly TRBD1 on 5 matching bases. Germline assignment: CDR1 MDHEN and CDR2 SYDVKM. CDR3 length equals 14 residues. V was trimmed by 2 bases and J by 2 bases, leaving 10 bases between them. The CDR3 loop reads CASSLTGNTYEQYF. The CDR3 region has the DNA TGTGCCAGCAGTTTAACAGGAAATACCTACGAGCAGTACTTC.

The CDR3 here is CASSAGTSGTYEQYF. The DNA of the CDR3 is TGTGCCAGCAGTGCGGGGACTAGCGGGACTTACGAGCAGTACTTC. The V and J genes are TRBV2 and TRBJ2-7; TRBD2 agrees at 13 bases. This CDR3 is built from 15 residues. From germline, CDR1 is SNHLY and CDR2 FYNNEI. Germline trimming cut 4 bases from V and 4 bases from J; bases unmatched to any gene: 4. Supplemented by reference TRBV2 and TRBJ2-7, the full variable domain reads EPEVTQTPSHQVTQMGQEVILRCVPISNHLYFYWYRQILGQKVEFLVSFYNNEISEKSEIFDDQFSVERPDGSNFTLKIRSTKLEDSAMYFCASSAGTSGTYEQYFGPGTRLTVT.

CDR3 sequence (DNA): TGTGCCTGGAGTGGGCAGGCGAACACTGAAGCTTTCTTT. Protein sequence: CAWSGQANTEAFF. The rearrangement uses TRBV30 and TRBJ1-1; D uncertain. The CDR3 contains 13 residues. V was pared by 1 base and J by 1 base, with 7 bases between. Germline CDR1 GTSNPN, CDR2 SVGIG (reference sequence).

This clone was seen a single time. The chain employs TRBV19 and TRBJ1-1; the D gene is possibly TRBD1 (6 bases). The CDR3 length is 15 residues. V dropped 1 base and J dropped 9 bases, with 18 bases sitting between them. Germline-derived CDR1 and CDR2 are LNHDA and SQIVND (reference sequence). CDR3 residues: CASSIAETGGNKAFF. CDR3 bases: TGTGCCAGTAGTATAGCTGAGACAGGAGGGAACAAAGCTTTCTTT.

The V and J genes are TRBV6-1 and TRBJ2-5; 7 bases align to TRBD1. The last part of the DNA fits TRBJ2-7 better; the J call may be wrong. Germline CDR1 is MNHNS and CDR2 is SASEGT. The CDR3 is made up of 14 amino acids. The CDR3 sequence: CASSETGTVYEQYF. The CDR3 DNA reads as TGTGCCAGCAGTGAAACCGGGACAGTTTACGAGCAGTACTTC.

V and J are TRBV5-4 and TRBJ2-3; D is possibly TRBD1 or TRBD2 (5 bases each). V was trimmed by 2 bases and J by 6 bases, leaving 16 bases between them. The CDR3 length is 15 residues. Germline lookup yields CDR1 SGHNT and CDR2 YYREEE (reference sequence). The CDR3 reads CASSLREGSGDTQYF. DNA of the CDR3: TGTGCCAGCAGCTTACGTGAGGGGTCCGGGGATACGCAGTATTTT.

Only one count was recorded for this clone. In DNA, the CDR3 is TGTGCCAGCTCACCAATTTCGGGTTATAGCACAGATACGCAGTATTTT. This gives the protein CASSPISGYSTDTQYF. This rearrangement joins TRBV18 to TRBJ2-3; no reliable D call. V was pared by 2 bases and J by 0 bases, with 12 bases between. Germline V lookup: CDR1 KGHSH, CDR2 LQKENI. The CDR3 spans 16 residues.

The V and J genes are TRBV29-1 and TRBJ2-5; perhaps TRBD1 as D (6 bases). The CDR3 totals 13 residues. Trimming shortened V by 0 bases and J by 1 base, and 6 bases separated the two germline ends. Germline values: CDR1 SQVTM, CDR2 ANQGSEA. The DNA of the CDR3 is TGCAGCGTTGAAGAAGGGGGCCAAGAGACCCAGTACTTC. This encodes CSVEEGGQETQYF.

This rearrangement joins TRBV19 to TRBJ2-3; D is perhaps TRBD1 or TRBD2 (5 bases each). The ends were cut back, 5 bases at V and 6 bases at J, with 12 bases in the middle. The CDR3 totals 13 residues. Per the germline V gene, CDR1 is LNHDA and CDR2 is SQIVND (reference sequence). The CDR3, as DNA: TGTGCCAGTAGTTTCACCTGGGGGGATACGCAGTATTTT. The encoded protein is CASSFTWGDTQYF.

This rearrangement joins TRBV10-3 to TRBJ2-3, with a weak D call TRBD2 (5 bases). The germline CDR1 and CDR2 sequences are ENHRY and SYGVKD. V was cut by 2 bases and J by 6 bases, with 9 bases left in between. The CDR3 is 13 amino acids. CDR3: CAISETPGDTQYF. For the CDR3, the DNA is TGTGCCATCAGTGAGACGCCGGGGGATACGCAGTATTTT.

In its sample, this clone was seen once. The chain links TRBV5-1 to TRBJ2-5; TRBD1 aligns across 8 bases. The V segment lost 4 bases and the J segment 5 bases; nucleotides outside the gene matches: 10. The germline V gene has CDR1 SGHRS and CDR2 YFSETQ. The CDR3 is made up of 15 amino acids. The CDR3 region is CASSTTGQGEETQYF. The CDR3, as DNA: TGCGCCAGCAGCACTACCGGACAGGGAGAGGAGACCCAGTACTTC. The full variable domain, rest sourced from reference TRBV5-1 and TRBJ2-5, is KAGVTQTPRYLIKTRGQQVTLSCSPISGHRSVSWYQQTPGQGLQFLFEYFSETQRNKGNFPGRFSGRQFSNSRSEMNVSTLELGDSALYLCASSTTGQGEETQYFGPGTRLLVL.

The chain uses TRBV19 and TRBJ1-2; D unclear. Germline V gene lookup returns CDR1 LNHDA and CDR2 SQIVND (reference sequence). The V end was cut by 4 bases, the J end by 4 bases, with 31 bases between. The CDR3 sequence is 20 residues long. The CDR3 nucleotides are TGTGCCAGTAGTAGGAATAGGCCCTTTAAATCGACGACCGCCTTCTATGGCTACACCTTC. Translation gives CASSRNRPFKSTTAFYGYTF.

This chain uses TRBV6-5 with TRBJ1-1; TRBD1 agrees at 8 bases. CDR1 and CDR2 from the germline V gene are MNHEY and SVGAGI. V shed 2 bases and J 3 bases; nucleotides not matched to a gene: 5. There are 15 residues in the CDR3. The CDR3, as DNA: TGTGCCAGCAGTTACGATACAGGGGGGGACACTGAAGCTTTCTTT. Its translation: CASSYDTGGDTEAFF.

J is TRBJ1-1 and V is TRBV7-3, with D possibly matching TRBD1 (5 bases). Looked up from germline, CDR1 is SGHTA and CDR2 is FQGTGA. There are 16 residues in the CDR3. V dropped 5 bases and J dropped 5 bases, with 21 bases sitting between them. The CDR3, as DNA: TGTGCCAGCAGCCCATCGGGGGGATTCATAGGGACTGAAGCTTTCTTT. Translated: CASSPSGGFIGTEAFF.

This CDR3 reads CASSQGLAGNGETQYF. The CDR3 nucleotides read TGTGCCAGCTCACAGGGACTAGCGGGGAACGGAGAGACCCAGTACTTC. The chain joins TRBV18 to TRBJ2-5, with 13 bases matching TRBD2. V shed 4 bases and J 4 bases; nucleotides not matched to a gene: 6. In germline, CDR1 is KGHSH, CDR2 LQKENI. The CDR3 totals 16 residues.

This clone was counted once. The gene calls are TRBV14 and TRBJ2-1; 7 nucleotides agree with TRBD1. V gave up 3 bases and J gave up 4 bases; unmatched junction bases: 6. CDR3 length equals 15 residues. Germline V gene lookup returns CDR1 SGHDN and CDR2 FVKESK. CDR3 sequence reads: CASSHATGLYNEQFF. The CDR3 nucleotides read TGTGCCAGCAGCCATGCGACAGGGCTGTACAATGAGCAGTTCTTC.

This clone was picked up a small number of times. Other DNA sequences within the sample encode an identical CDR3. J is TRBJ2-3 and V is TRBV18, with D unresolved. This CDR3 is 13 amino acids long. V lost 3 bases, J lost 0 bases, and 4 bases lay in between. In germline, CDR1 is KGHSH, CDR2 LQKENI. The CDR3 DNA reads TGTGCCAGCTCACCCCCTAGCACAGATACGCAGTATTTT. It translates to CASSPPSTDTQYF.

The gene calls are TRBV19 and TRBJ2-7; 7 positions match TRBD2. The trim removed 5 bases at V and 0 bases at J, leaving 13 bases unmatched. This CDR3 has 17 amino acids. Germline V gives CDR1 LNHDA, CDR2 SQIVND (reference sequence). The CDR3 bases are TGTGCCAGTAGTCCCTCGGGGGGTAGCGGGCACTCCTACGAGCAGTACTTC. Protein: CASSPSGGSGHSYEQYF.

The chain is built from TRBV14 and TRBJ2-1; 7 bases are shared with TRBD1. With V trimmed by 0 bases and J by 3 bases, 5 bases remained unmatched. Germline V gives CDR1 SGHDN, CDR2 FVKESK. The CDR3 sequence is 16 residues long. The DNA of the CDR3 is TGTGCCAGCAGCCAAGATCCCGGACAGGTCTACAATGAGCAGTTCTTC. Its protein is CASSQDPGQVYNEQFF.

This chain links TRBV5-1 with TRBJ2-1; D unclear. The CDR3 has 16 residues. The V end was cut by 0 bases, the J end by 0 bases, with 10 bases between. CDR1 and CDR2 from the germline V gene are SGHRS and YFSETQ. For the CDR3, the DNA is TGCGCCAGCAGCTTGGGCCTCCTCAGCTCCTACAATGAGCAGTTCTTC. It is translated as CASSLGLLSSYNEQFF.

This clone came up once. The V call is TRBV7-2, the J call TRBJ2-7; a possible D gene is TRBD2 (6 bases). This CDR3 comprises 14 residues. Between the trimmed V and J ends, which lost 5 bases and 0 bases, there was a span of 11 bases. Germline V gene lookup returns CDR1 SGHTA and CDR2 FQGNSA. The CDR3: CASSRGTLSYEQYF. For the CDR3, the DNA is TGTGCCAGCAGCCGCGGGACGCTCTCCTACGAGCAGTACTTC.

The V gene is TRBV30, the J gene TRBJ2-1; the D is unclear. V dropped 1 base and J dropped 0 bases, with 19 bases sitting between them. The length of the CDR3 is 18 residues. Germline lookup yields CDR1 GTSNPN and CDR2 SVGIG (reference sequence). The CDR3 sequence: CAWSGPHRWGSSYNEQFF. DNA for the CDR3: TGTGCCTGGAGTGGACCCCACCGCTGGGGAAGCTCCTACAATGAGCAGTTCTTC.

The V call is TRBV19, the J call TRBJ1-4, with D perhaps matching TRBD1 (5 bases). This CDR3 has 16 residues. V lost 4 bases and J 3 bases, leaving 15 bases between the germline ends. The germline V gene encodes CDR1 LNHDA and CDR2 SQIVND (reference sequence). CDR3 in amino acids: CASSKGARGANEKLFF. The CDR3 bases are TGTGCCAGTAGTAAAGGGGCGCGGGGAGCTAATGAAAAACTGTTTTTT.

V is TRBV28 and J is TRBJ1-1; D is perhaps TRBD1 (5 bases). The CDR3 totals 13 residues. Germline values: CDR1 MDHEN, CDR2 SYDVKM. V lost 3 bases and J 2 bases, leaving 7 bases between the germline ends. The DNA of the CDR3 is TGTGCCAGCAGTTTCCAGGGAAACACTGAAGCTTTCTTT. Translating it yields CASSFQGNTEAFF.